The entry below gives a single T cell receptor beta chain sequence along with its context. Its antigen is unknown. The record has no base qualities; no much larger clone is one base away. The data originate from a study of cytomegalovirus exposure and HLA in healthy donors (dated by TCRdb to about 2017). Looking at the study overall: According to an earlier analysis of 450 to 650 of the donors, about 179 million T cells yielded roughly 100 million unique TCR beta sequences and roughly 280 Gb of sequence data. Among a few hundred genotyped donors of the cohort, an average of about 240,000 unique TCR beta nucleotide sequences were sequenced per donor, roughly 18% of them non-productive. The study aimed to test whether cataloging public T cell receptors could reveal signatures of past pathogen exposure. About five DR-DQ haplotypes were treated as single units for association and clustering because of strong linkage in the cohort. Roughly 290 gigabases of sequencing data and roughly 80 million unique TCR sequences made up an early release that covered several hundred HLA-typed donors. Using immunosequencing, the study profiled T cell repertoires from 500 to 800 subjects and related those repertoires to cytomegalovirus serostatus. In addition to the first cohort of roughly 700 subjects, a separate validation cohort of 130 or so different subjects was used. Of the 300 to 500 genotyped donors, 81% were placed in the genetic ancestry cluster associated with self-reported Caucasian donors. Every discovery cohort repertoire had been produced on one sequencing platform. Donor age, sex, ethnicity and CMV serostatus were compiled alongside the repertoire data. A later genetic analysis used genome-wide SNP genotypes for about 55% of the 666 donors, treating that subset as a discovery cohort. To decide whether each TCR beta V gene segment behaved as functional or pseudogenic, an earlier analysis of some 600 of the donors relied on high-throughput TCR beta sequencing. To study patterns of TCR occurrence, a later analysis re-analyzed previously published TCR beta repertoires from more than 550 donors and added high-resolution HLA genotyping. The later analysis used no new phenotypic data to find candidate immune exposures, relying instead on TCR beta sequences and their occurrence across donors. Typing coverage varied by locus: 629-630 donors for A, B, C, DRB1 and DQB1; approximately 520 for DQA1; more than 600 for DPA1; approximately 450 for DPB1. To predict cytomegalovirus infection status, the study combined high-throughput TCR immunosequencing, statistical association of individual TCRs with disease status, and machine learning. HLA typing included class I and class II loci at four-digit resolution. The investigation overall reported the following: The classifier was reported to diagnose cytomegalovirus status with high specificity and sensitivity in both the original cohort and the validation cohort. The earlier analysis of almost 600 of the donors excluded approximately 15 rarely observed V segments, including chromosome 9 orphons, because counts were too low. A later genetic analysis associated a missense DCLRE1C variant with V-gene and J-gene trimming of TCR beta chains, and an independent cohort replicated the association. A further reported finding was that TCR beta sequences accurately predicted the HLA-A and HLA-B alleles for most subjects in the first cohort. The presence/absence analyses assumed that sequencing depth was roughly uniform across donors, and that assumption may not be true. Immune exposure information for the cohort was limited to CMV serostatus. Some IMGT-functional V segments, including TRBV6-2 and TRBV6-3, could not be distinguished by the 87-base-pair reads and were therefore excluded. In the study, about 150 TCR beta chains were listed as associated with cytomegalovirus. According to a later genetic analysis, donors in an Asian-associated ancestry cluster had fewer N-insertions in productive TCRs than the approximately 710-donor mean. Compared with equally common non-associated chains, HLA-associated TCR beta chains in a later analysis were more clonally expanded and had lower generation probabilities. A later analysis found that TCR association rates varied across HLA loci, with DRB1 alleles showing the most associated TCRs and HLA-C alleles the fewest. Strong co-occurrence of HLA alleles, especially DR and DQ, made assigning TCR associations to individual alleles difficult. The sequencing pipeline was judged likely to have produced a cluster of highly shared sequence variants as a technical artifact. In a later analysis, several top co-occurrence clusters were reported to appear linked to parvovirus B19, influenza, CMV and Epstein-Barr virus. In a later analysis, most CMV-associated TCR beta chains were found to appear HLA-restricted, with HLA associations seemingly driven largely by CMV exposure. Three of the identified cytomegalovirus-associated TCR beta chains were confirmed in vitro to be specific for cytomegalovirus antigens. Most TCR sequences were seen in very few donors, while some public TCRs were found in many individuals. Linkage disequilibrium might explain the correlated functional status among segregating V segments, but an unknown experimental factor could not be ruled out. A later analysis associated about 16,000 TCR beta sequences with specific HLA alleles at a false discovery rate of 0.05. The authors suggested that the approach could potentially be extended to other disease states and immunological phenotypes. Because HLA typing was unavailable for some donors at each locus, only the typed subset was used in association tests. Broadly in line with IMGT annotations, most TCR beta V segments showed up in productive rearrangements about 87% or about 30% of the time in an earlier analysis of a few hundred of the donors. Only TCR beta chains were sequenced in this cohort, and the absence of alpha or paired-chain data limited detectable features.

The germline V gene provides CDR1 SNHLY and CDR2 FYNNEI. The germline ends are 10 bases apart after V is trimmed by 4 bases and J by 7 bases. From the cysteine through the phenylalanine, the CDR3 covers 12 amino acids. Only the CDR3 portion is preserved as DNA: 36 bases, with reading frame beginning at the first base. The library was generated by the immunoSEQ multiplex PCR assay. A mixture of 60 forward primers for TCR Vbeta segments and 13 reverse primers for TCR Jbeta segments was used in the multiplex PCR. Amplification of the CDR3 region of rearranged TCR beta genes was performed with a multiplex PCR assay on genomic DNA. Amplified TCR beta libraries were sequenced as 87-base-pair reads on the Illumina HiSeq System. The published analysis was carried out like this. A later analysis tallied around 87 million unique TCR beta chains across the 600 to 700 repertoires, and approximately 12 million of those chains were shared by two or more donors. Raw reads were error-corrected and collapsed into unique sequences by a nearest-neighbor algorithm in which closely related sequences were merged to remove PCR and sequencing errors. To assign V, D and J gene segments, CDR3 sequences were aligned to IMGT reference sequences. Each retained sequence needed at least a six-nucleotide match to both a V gene segment and a J gene segment. Rearrangements were classified as productive when the CDR3 lacked stop codons and remained in frame with V and J, and all other rearrangements were classified as non-productive. CDR3 was defined according to IMGT convention as the region running from the second conserved V-encoded cysteine to the conserved J-encoded phenylalanine. The earlier analysis of 587 of the donors excluded sequences that lacked an unambiguous match to a single V gene segment. In an earlier analysis of approximately 610 of the donors, V segments were called functional above 56.7% productive rearrangements and were called segregating when the between-donor standard deviation exceeded 5%. To diagnose cytomegalovirus status from the catalog of TCR beta chain sequences, a statistical classification framework was built. In a later analysis, V and J genes were assigned by comparing TCR nucleotide sequences against IMGT/GENE-DB human TR gene sequences. In a later analysis, CDR3 sequences and most-parsimonious VDJ recombination scenarios were assigned using the TCRdist pipeline. In a later analysis, each TCR beta chain was defined by its CDR3 amino acid sequence together with its V-gene family, and reads lacking a unique V-gene family were excluded. As a way to deal with suspected cross-contamination and a sequencing artifact, a later analysis dropped 592 nucleotide sequences that were highly shared and had low generation probability. For each public chain, a later analysis derived a clonal expansion index from normalized ranks of inferred template counts within each repertoire. In a later analysis, generation probabilities were computed with a VDJ recombination model fitted to out-of-frame rearrangements, and the resulting probabilities were checked against IGoR. A later analysis scored TCR-TCR, TCR-HLA and TCR-CMV co-occurrence with hypergeometric tests, applying a repertoire-size bias correction to TCR pairs. To estimate false discovery rates, a later analysis permuted the HLA or CMV assignments 20 times. A later analysis grouped co-occurring TCRs with DBSCAN, adding TCRdist sequence similarity when clustering within HLA-allele-positive subsets. Repertoires with fewer than 30,000 or more than 120,000 public chains were left out of co-occurrence clustering, as were about 5 repertoires with anomalous nucleotide sharing. In its TCRdb copy, this immuneACCESS table keeps in-frame sequences only and misses some clones. Where compared with another copy, unresolved V genes explain less than half of these, and the others have no known cause. That table gives V, J and clone size, and the DNA gave D and trimming. This sample gives roughly 120,000 clones in total; about 86% of them show up just once. In total, the top ten clones hold about 2.4% of the sample.

The cohort consisted of 650 to 850 healthy bone marrow donors. All cohort members were sampled while nominally healthy, although unrecorded immune exposures were likely present. The donor was CMV seronegative and was included in the group of 352 seronegative cohort members. A peripheral blood sample was collected from each donor, and TCR beta sequencing was performed on peripheral blood mononuclear cells. Genomic DNA was extracted from the blood cell samples with the Qiagen DNeasy Blood Extraction Kit. The chain is encoded by TRBV2 joined to TRBJ1-2; no D gene is confidently identified. Sequencing used PBMCs. The receptor's source is a middle-aged woman in good health and CMV-seronegative. The CDR3 in this case is CASSGQRRGYTF. At the DNA level, the sequence is TGTGCCAGCAGTGGGCAGCGGCGTGGCTACACCTTC.